A single T cell receptor (beta chain) is shown here with its context. The sample originates from a study of blood T cell repertoires in COVID-19. About the research overall: COVID-19 samples, acute and convalescent, were from the United States, Italy and Spain. T cells, B-cell-depleted T cells, or PBMCs supplied cDNA or gDNA.

As originally analysed: The authors estimated nucleated cell counts from reference gene primer amplification. Repertoires were generated with immunoSEQ multiplex PCR, while TCRdb's copy carries only in-frame clones and drops some. V and J calls plus clone size are reproduced from that table; the DNA served to infer D and trimming. The table has fewer than 110,000 clones, around 87% seen once; the top ten hold around a tenth. CDR1 and CDR2 (germline): MNHNS, SASEGT. The J segment lost 8 bases and the V segment lost 3 bases, leaving 9 bases of the junction unmatched. This CDR3 has 15 residues. The genes are TRBV6-1 and TRBJ2-1; 8 bases fit TRBD1. This sequence was found in a woman in her thirties with acute or convalescent COVID-19. Sequencing was performed on peripheral blood. The CDR3 is CASSDRGPAEDEQFF. The DNA for the CDR3 is TGTGCCAGCAGTGACAGGGGGCCAGCGGAGGATGAGCAGTTCTTC.